The entry below gives a single T cell receptor beta chain sequence along with its context. The sample belongs to a study of cytomegalovirus exposure and HLA in healthy donors. Germline assignment: CDR1 MNHEY and CDR2 SMNVEV (reference sequence). The V and J ends lost 5 bases and 5 bases, in that order; junction bases with no gene match: 8. The length of the CDR3 is 14 residues. It was with 60 Vbeta and 13 Jbeta primers that the PCR ran. Assay: immunoSEQ multiplex PCR; the TCRdb copy retains only in-frame clones and omits some. Of 120,000 to 150,000 clones listed, 80% to 85% were seen once; the top ten hold less than 1.5%.

This clonotype originated in a female donor in good health and CMV-seronegative. The chain employs TRBV27 and TRBJ1-2; 7 positions match TRBD1. Sequenced input: PBMCs. The CDR3 DNA follows: TGTGCCAGCAGTGCGGACAGGTCAAGGTATGGCTACACCTTC. Its translation: CASSADRSRYGYTF.